Listed here are 5 T cell receptor beta chains from one sample, sequenced in a study of neurological immune-mediated disorders. TCRdb re-derived calls from the 5' RACE reads in MiXCR, one entry per CDR3 protein. This sample has approximately 44,000 distinct CDR3 sequences, with roughly 15% found just once. Material for sequencing was CD4+ T cells from blood. These TCRs come from a woman aged 55-69 years with HTLV-1-associated myelopathy (HAM/TSP).

V gene TRBV10-2 combines with J gene TRBJ2-1, with D possibly matching TRBD1 (5 bases). Germline CDR1 is WSHSY and CDR2 is SAAADI. The length of the CDR3 is 16 residues. The V end was cut by 0 bases, the J end by 7 bases, with 16 bases between. CDR3 protein: CASSESRWGRANEQFF. In DNA, the CDR3 is TGCGCCAGCAGTGAGTCGAGATGGGGCAGGGCGAATGAGCAGTTCTTC.

This clonotype appeared a few times. The chain joins TRBV10-1 to TRBJ1-5, with 11 bases identical to TRBD1. V was pared by 7 bases and J by 6 bases, with 8 bases of the junction left unmatched. This CDR3 is 15 amino acids long. Looked up from germline, CDR1 is WNHNN and CDR2 is SYGVQD (reference sequence). Here the CDR3 DNA reads TGCGCCAGCACGACGGACAGGGGGCGAGGTCAGCCCCAGCATTTT. This encodes CASTTDRGRGQPQHF.

This clonotype was observed at least ten times. V is TRBV5-1 and J is TRBJ2-3; TRBD2 matches 12 bases. The CDR3 runs to 16 residues. CDR1 SGHRS and CDR2 YFSETQ come from the germline V gene. Germline trimming cut 4 bases from V and 0 bases from J; bases unmatched to any gene: 3. The CDR3 region has the DNA TGCGCCAGCAGCACCGGACTAGCGGGGAGCACAGATACGCAGTATTTT. Its protein product is CASSTGLAGSTDTQYF.

This clonotype was seen repeatedly, ten times or more. The chain employs TRBV7-9 and TRBJ1-5; 9 positions match TRBD1. The ends lost 5 bases at V and 5 bases at J; junction bases unmatched: 7. The CDR3 length is 15 residues. Germline V gives CDR1 SEHNR, CDR2 FQNEAQ (reference sequence). This chain's CDR3 is CASSRGGQGDQPQHF. The CDR3 region has the DNA TGTGCCAGCAGCCGAGGGGGACAGGGAGATCAGCCCCAGCATTTT.

This clonotype was counted at least ten times. This sequence joins TRBV12-5 and TRBJ1-1; 7 bases are shared with TRBD1. The germline V gene has CDR1 LGHNT and CDR2 FRNRAP. Losses at the gene ends were 0 bases for V and 7 bases for J; bases not matched to a gene: 11. The CDR3 totals 16 residues. The CDR3 spells CASGLVQGTEPFEAFF. The CDR3 region has the DNA TGTGCTAGTGGTTTGGTACAAGGGACAGAGCCTTTTGAAGCTTTCTTT. The complete variable domain, with remaining parts taken from reference TRBV12-5 and TRBJ1-1, reads DARVTQTPRHKVTEMGQEVTMRCQPILGHNTVFWYRQTMMQGLELLAYFRNRAPLDDSGMPKDRFSAEMPDATLATLKIQPSEPRDSAVYFCASGLVQGTEPFEAFFGQGTRLTVV.